The next 2 T cell receptor beta chains were all read from a single sample in a study of cytomegalovirus exposure and HLA in healthy donors. The primer mix had 60 Vbeta and 13 Jbeta primers. Generated by immunoSEQ multiplex PCR, the TCRdb table keeps only in-frame clones and is missing some. The sample includes some 40,000 clones, about 53% of them seen just once. Sequencing used PBMCs. The source of these receptors is a woman between 35 and 50 years old in good health and CMV-seropositive.

The genes are TRBV5-6 and TRBJ1-2; possibly TRBD1 for D (5 bases). Germline CDR1 reads SGHDT; CDR2 reads YYEEEE. V was cut by 0 bases and J by 0 bases, with 12 bases left in between. This CDR3 has 16 amino acids. CDR3: CASSLARQGSNYGYTF. CDR3 bases: TGTGCCAGCAGCTTGGCCCGGCAGGGTTCTAACTATGGCTACACCTTC.

In this sample, this clone turned up a few times. The rearrangement uses TRBV27 and TRBJ2-7; TRBD2 might be the D (5 bases). The CDR3 length is 13 residues. The V end was cut by 3 bases, the J end by 4 bases, with 10 bases between. Germline CDR1 is MNHEY and CDR2 is SMNVEV (reference sequence). The CDR3 DNA reads TGTGCCAGCAGTTTTGCGGGCGGATACGAGCAGTACTTC. Its translation is CASSFAGGYEQYF.